The clone carrying this TCR beta chain showed up many times. Its antigen is unknown. The record originates from a study of spatial heterogeneity in lung cancer. Study background: The average appearance count of each unique TCR and UMI combination in raw reads was more than ten. Study observations and caveats: Tumor mutation counts were tracked by expanded intratumoral alpha and beta TCR counts.

Per germline, CDR1 LGHDT and CDR2 YNNKEL (reference sequence). Trimming took off 5 bases at V and 5 bases at J, with 3 bases between the two ends. The length of the CDR3 is 11 residues. Regarding time point: sample taken at primary tumor resection. Donation came from approximately 69 patients with untreated early-stage non-small cell lung cancer. From tumor, nontumor lung or frozen PBMC, whole RNA was taken unsorted for sequencing. Every individual TCR cDNA molecule carried its own unique molecular identifier, which allowed correction of PCR and sequencing errors. TCRdb independently ran MiXCR on the 5' RACE reads; one entry per CDR3 protein. Here the sample spans some 97,000 distinct CDR3 sequences, under 4.5% being singletons.

The sequence derives from a male donor with early-stage non-small cell lung cancer. The V gene is TRBV3-1, the J gene TRBJ1-4; no firm D call. Sequenced here: lung tumor tissue, sampled at surgery. CDR3 bases: TGTGCCAGCAGCGGGAATGAAAAACTGTTTTTT. Translated, it gives CASSGNEKLFF.